The 27 T cell receptor beta chains in this list originate from one sample, sequenced in a study of blood T cells in healthy people across ages. A second PCR of roughly 6 to 12 cycles used a sample-barcoded 5' primer and a J-beta primer mix. TCRdb used MiXCR to reprocess the 5' RACE reads, holding one entry per CDR3 protein. This sample yields hundreds of thousands of distinct CDR3 sequences, of which around 25% are seen a single time; around 3% belongs to the top ten. This sample also belongs to another study, concerning T cells of mothers and their children.

Specimen: blood. Receptor source: a boy under 18 in good health.

This clonotype was seen a handful of times. The V gene is TRBV7-3, the J gene TRBJ1-1; D is perhaps TRBD1 (5 bases). The germline gives CDR1 SGHTA, CDR2 FQGTGA. V lost 0 bases to trimming and J lost 2 bases, with 22 bases between them. There are 19 residues in the CDR3. The CDR3 here is CASSLTGALDRSINTEAFF. The CDR3 nucleotides read TGTGCCAGCAGCTTAACAGGGGCACTCGATCGATCGATTAACACTGAAGCTTTCTTT.

The rearrangement joins TRBV4-3 to TRBJ2-7; 9 positions match TRBD1. Germline V gives CDR1 LGHNA, CDR2 YSLEER. Trimming removed 1 base from V and 4 bases from J; junction bases left unmatched: 8. The length of the CDR3 is 16 residues. Here the CDR3 reads CASSQGPGQGEYEQYF. In DNA, the CDR3 is TGCGCCAGCAGCCAAGGGCCGGGACAGGGTGAATACGAGCAGTACTTC.

In its sample, this clonotype was seen a few times. The V gene is TRBV14, the J gene TRBJ1-2; D remains unclear. The germline gives CDR1 SGHDN, CDR2 FVKESK. The CDR3 totals 14 residues. V lost 2 bases to trimming and J lost 5 bases, with 12 bases between them. Here the CDR3 reads CASSQLKQPYGYTF. In nucleotides, the CDR3 is TGTGCCAGCAGCCAACTGAAGCAGCCATATGGCTACACCTTC.

This clonotype was seen only a few times. This chain uses TRBV29-1 with TRBJ1-2; D is uncertain. The CDR3 consists of 12 residues. The V end lost 4 bases, the J end lost 8 bases, and 14 bases lay between the germline ends. Germline V gene sequence: CDR1 SQVTM, CDR2 ANQGSEA. CDR3 nucleotide sequence: TGCAGCGTTGCGGTTTCGGTGAGGGGCTACACCTTC. Encoded protein: CSVAVSVRGYTF.

This clonotype appeared a few times. A junction end diverges from the germline sequence, so it may reflect a read error. The genes are TRBV27 and TRBJ1-5; perhaps TRBD1 as D (5 bases). The CDR3 runs to 16 residues. Looked up from germline, CDR1 is MNHEY and CDR2 is SMNVEV (reference sequence). CDR3: CASSPRQSLSSQPQHF. In DNA form, the CDR3 reads TGTGCCAGCAGTCCCCGACAGAGCCTTAGCAGTCAGCCCCAGCATTTT.

This clonotype was picked up a small number of times. DNA for the CDR3: TGCAGCGTTGTCGGGACAGGCACTGAAGCTTTCTTT. This codes for CSVVGTGTEAFF. The J gene is TRBJ1-1, the V gene TRBV29-1; 8 bases line up with TRBD1. The germline V gene encodes CDR1 SQVTM and CDR2 ANQGSEA. V lost 4 bases to trimming and J lost 4 bases; unmatched junction nucleotides: 2. The CDR3 spans 12 residues. The full variable domain, with the rest looked up from reference TRBV29-1 and TRBJ1-1, is SAVISQKPSRDICQRGTSLTIQCQVDSQVTMMFWYRQQPGQSLTLIATANQGSEATYESGFVIDKFPISRPNLTFSTLTVSNMSPEDSSIYLCSVVGTGTEAFFGQGTRLTVV.

This clonotype was observed a few times. V is TRBV5-1 and J is TRBJ2-5; the D is unclear. The DNA end is a closer match to TRBJ2-1, so the J assignment may be wrong. Germline loops: CDR1 SGHRS, CDR2 YFSETQ. The length of the CDR3 is 15 residues. The CDR3 region is CARTPVGQVYNEQFF. The CDR3 DNA follows: TGCGCCCGCACCCCTGTCGGGCAGGTCTACAATGAGCAGTTCTTC.

This clonotype was observed a few times. The junction and the germline gene differ at one end; a read error may be behind it. The gene calls are TRBV28 and TRBJ2-5; 8 nucleotides agree with TRBD1. The germline CDR1 and CDR2 sequences are MDHEN and SYDVKM. This CDR3 is built from 11 residues. The CDR3 DNA is TGTGCCAGCGTGGACGACAGGGGCGCGTTCTTC. Residues: CASVDDRGAFF.

The rearrangement links TRBV9 to TRBJ2-5; unclear D gene. CDR1 and CDR2 (germline): SGDLS, YYNGEE. The V end lost 0 bases, the J end lost 4 bases, and 10 bases lay between the germline ends. CDR3 length equals 14 residues. The chain's CDR3 is CASSVAVKGETQYF. In DNA form, the CDR3 reads TGTGCCAGCAGCGTAGCCGTTAAGGGAGAGACCCAGTACTTC.

This clonotype was detected a few times. This chain links TRBV20-1 with TRBJ1-2; no clear D. Trimming stripped 6 bases from V and 1 base from J, with 12 bases between. The CDR3 contains 13 residues. Germline values: CDR1 DFQATT, CDR2 SNEGSKA (reference sequence). CDR3 DNA: TGCAGTGCCAACGGGCCTCATAACTATGGCTACACCTTC. This translates into CSANGPHNYGYTF.

This clonotype was seen a handful of times. CDR3 residues: CAWANRNNYEQYF. The CDR3 nucleotides are TGTGCCTGGGCGAACCGTAACAATTACGAGCAGTACTTC. The rearrangement links TRBV30 to TRBJ2-1; D gene uncertain. Matching the DNA end better, TRBJ2-7 makes the J call doubtful. This CDR3 is 13 amino acids long. The germline gives CDR1 GTSNPN, CDR2 SVGIG (reference sequence).

This clonotype came up many times. The gene calls are TRBV27 and TRBJ1-1, with D unresolved. The V end lost 2 bases, the J end lost 0 bases, and 4 bases lay between the germline ends. Germline V gives CDR1 MNHEY, CDR2 SMNVEV (reference sequence). The CDR3 has 13 residues. This CDR3 reads CASSLLMNTEAFF. For the CDR3, the DNA is TGTGCCAGCAGTTTACTCATGAACACTGAAGCTTTCTTT.

This chain joins TRBV3-1 and TRBJ2-5; tentative D call: TRBD1 (7 bases). V gave up 4 bases and J gave up 5 bases, with 17 bases separating them. CDR1 is LGHDT, CDR2 YNNKEL, per germline (reference sequence). The CDR3 is 15 residues long. The CDR3 nucleotides are TGTGCCAGCAGCCCCCGGAGGGGGCTCGGGGAGACCCAGTACTTC. Translated, it gives CASSPRRGLGETQYF.

The chain has TRBV4-1 and TRBJ1-2; unclear D gene. Trimming removed 0 bases at V and 2 bases at J, with 10 bases between. CDR1 is MGHRA and CDR2 is YSYEKL in the germline V gene. The CDR3 totals 15 residues. The CDR3 region is CASSQDRAENYGYTF. The CDR3 DNA is TGCGCCAGCAGCCAAGATAGAGCAGAAAACTATGGCTACACCTTC.

This clonotype showed up just a few times. The chain joins TRBV7-3 to TRBJ2-7; 9 nucleotides match TRBD2. The DNA end is a closer match to TRBJ2-5, so the J assignment may be wrong. The CDR3 contains 14 residues. Germline assignment: CDR1 SGHTA and CDR2 FQGTGA. The DNA of the CDR3 is TGTGCCAGCAGCTCTGGGACTAGCACGGAGACCCAGTACTTC. Translation: CASSSGTSTETQYF.

With respect to this clonotype: A junction end diverges from the germline sequence, so it may reflect a read error. The chain uses TRBV3-1 and TRBJ2-7, with a weak D call TRBD1 (7 bases). This CDR3 spans 13 amino acids. Germline V gene data show CDR1 as LGHDT and CDR2 as YNNKEL (reference sequence). CDR3 DNA: TGTGCCAGCAGCCAAGGTCGACAGGGTAAGCGGGTCTTC. Amino acids: CASSQGRQGKRVF.

This clonotype was seen a handful of times. The gene calls are TRBV28 and TRBJ2-7, with a possible D match to TRBD2 (6 bases). Per the germline V gene, CDR1 is MDHEN and CDR2 is SYDVKM. There are 14 residues in the CDR3. The ends were cut back, 0 bases at V and 1 base at J, with 7 bases in the middle. In nucleotides, the CDR3 is TGTGCCAGCAGTTTATGGGGACTTTCCTACGAGCAGTACTTC. This translates into CASSLWGLSYEQYF.

This clonotype has a handful of counts. The V call is TRBV9, the J call TRBJ2-3, with no clear D. V was trimmed by 3 bases and J by 2 bases, leaving 13 bases between them. Germline V gene data show CDR1 as SGDLS and CDR2 as YYNGEE. CDR3 size: 15 residues. The CDR3 sequence is CASSADFPSTDTQYF. The CDR3 nucleotides read TGTGCCAGCAGCGCCGACTTTCCCTCCACAGATACGCAGTATTTT. The complete variable domain, with remaining parts taken from reference TRBV9 and TRBJ2-3, reads DSGVTQTPKHLITATGQRVTLRCSPRSGDLSVYWYQQSLDQGLQFLIQYYNGEERAKGNILERFSAQQFPDLHSELNLSSLELGDSALYFCASSADFPSTDTQYFGPGTRLTVL.

This clonotype was detected a few times. This chain links TRBV11-2 with TRBJ2-1, with 8 bases fitting TRBD1. Germline loops: CDR1 SGHAT, CDR2 FQNNGV. This CDR3 comprises 15 residues. V was clipped by 5 bases and J by 0 bases; unmatched bases: 3. CDR3 in amino acids: CASSGQGSSYNEQFF. The CDR3 DNA reads TGTGCCAGCAGCGGACAGGGAAGCTCCTACAATGAGCAGTTCTTC. The full variable domain, with the rest looked up from reference TRBV11-2 and TRBJ2-1, is EAGVAQSPRYKIIEKRQSVAFWCNPISGHATLYWYQQILGQGPKLLIQFQNNGVVDDSQLPKDRFSAERLKGVDSTLKIQPAKLEDSAVYLCASSGQGSSYNEQFFGPGTRLTVL.

The chain is built from TRBV4-1 and TRBJ1-2, with a possible D match to TRBD1 (5 bases). This CDR3 contains 14 residues. The V gene lost 1 base and the J gene lost 4 bases, with 10 bases spanning the gap. CDR1 is MGHRA and CDR2 is YSYEKL in the germline V gene. The CDR3 nucleotides are TGCGCCAGCAGCCAAGGGAGGGACCTCTATGGCTACACCTTC. It yields the protein CASSQGRDLYGYTF.

The rearrangement links TRBV5-1 to TRBJ2-1; TRBD2 aligns across 8 bases. J was trimmed by 4 bases and V by 0 bases; bases with no gene match: 3. The CDR3 runs 15 residues. Germline loops: CDR1 SGHRS, CDR2 YFSETQ. CDR3 DNA sequence: TGCGCCAGCAGCTTGGGCGGGAGGACTTACAATGAGCAGTTCTTC. Protein sequence: CASSLGGRTYNEQFF.

The rearrangement links TRBV29-1 to TRBJ2-5; TRBD1 agrees at 8 bases. Germline V CDR1 and CDR2: SQVTM, ANQGSEA. The trim removed 6 bases at V and 4 bases at J, leaving 10 bases unmatched. CDR3 size: 14 residues. CDR3 protein: CSVDIRTGLETQYF. The CDR3 bases are TGCAGCGTCGATATCCGGACAGGGCTAGAGACCCAGTACTTC. Full variable domain (outside the CDR3, taken from reference TRBV29-1 and TRBJ2-5): SAVISQKPSRDICQRGTSLTIQCQVDSQVTMMFWYRQQPGQSLTLIATANQGSEATYESGFVIDKFPISRPNLTFSTLTVSNMSPEDSSIYLCSVDIRTGLETQYFGPGTRLLVL.

In its sample, this clonotype was seen once. The J gene is TRBJ1-6, the V gene TRBV12-3 or TRBV12-4, with D unclear. Trimming removed 3 bases at V and 6 bases at J, with 9 bases between. The CDR3 consists of 14 residues. CDR3 sequence reads: CASSLSSINSPLHF. CDR3 coding DNA: TGTGCCAGCAGTTTGTCCTCTATTAATTCACCCCTCCACTTT.

The rearrangement uses TRBV29-1 and TRBJ1-1; TRBD1 matches 8 bases. There are 14 residues in the CDR3. Germline V gives CDR1 SQVTM, CDR2 ANQGSEA. Trimming took 6 bases from V and 2 from J; bases not matched to a gene: 8. The chain's CDR3 is CSVTRTGFNTEAFF. CDR3 bases: TGCAGCGTAACCAGGACAGGGTTCAACACTGAAGCTTTCTTT.

The table lists this clonotype with a few counts. V gene TRBV10-3 combines with J gene TRBJ1-1, with a possible D match to TRBD1 (5 bases). The V gene lost 4 bases and the J gene lost 3 bases, with 15 bases spanning the gap. CDR3 size: 15 residues. From germline, CDR1 is ENHRY and CDR2 SYGVKD. Here the CDR3 DNA reads TGTGCCATCAGTGGCACAGGTGGTGGGGACACTGAAGCTTTCTTT. Its protein product is CAISGTGGGDTEAFF.

This chain's CDR3 is CASSSYRAGTNEQYF. The CDR3 region has the DNA TGTGCCAGCAGTTCCTACAGGGCTGGGACCAACGAGCAGTACTTC. The genes are TRBV28 and TRBJ2-7; D is perhaps TRBD1 (6 bases). This CDR3 contains 15 residues. Trimming removed 4 bases from V and 5 bases from J, with 18 bases in between. CDR1 and CDR2 from the germline V gene are MDHEN and SYDVKM.

V gene TRBV27 combines with J gene TRBJ2-1, with 7 bases fitting TRBD2. This CDR3 spans 13 amino acids. From germline, CDR1 is MNHEY and CDR2 SMNVEV (reference sequence). V lost 4 bases to trimming and J lost 12 bases; unmatched junction nucleotides: 9. CDR3 DNA sequence: TGTGCCAGCAGTTCCACCCTAGAGCGGGGGCAGTTCTTC. The encoded protein is CASSSTLERGQFF.